One and the same sample provided the 30 T cell receptor beta chains below, sequenced in a study of T cells expressing NK-cell markers. TCRdb reprocessed the 5' RACE reads and stores each CDR3 protein as one record, lacking DNA. The sample totals about 460,000 distinct CDR3 sequences; its top ten clones hold 1.4%. Material for sequencing was blood T cells: a sorted CD56 or NKG2C T cell subset, CD4+ or CD8+ T cells, or bulk PBMC T cells (not recorded which). The receptors here all came from a woman aged 50 to 60 in good health.

The chain combines TRBV10-3 with TRBJ2-1; TCRdb returns TRBD1, unconfirmable since there is no DNA. The CDR3 is made up of 14 amino acids. Germline lookup yields CDR1 ENHRY and CDR2 SYGVKD. CDR3 residues: CAIRGPNSPMEQFF.

The V gene is TRBV3-1, the J gene TRBJ2-2. CDR1 and CDR2 from the germline V gene are LGHDT and YNNKEL (reference sequence). This CDR3 is 12 amino acids long. CDR3: CASSLPNMELFF.

The chain combines TRBV20-1 with TRBJ2-3; TCRdb's assignment of TRBD2 cannot be checked, as there is no DNA. CDR1 is DFQATT and CDR2 is SNEGSKA in the germline V gene (reference sequence). The CDR3 spans 17 residues. CDR3 sequence: CSAWGFGGGRSTDTQYF.

This chain links TRBV4-1 with TRBJ1-3. Per the germline V gene, CDR1 is MGHRA and CDR2 is YSYEKL. The CDR3 is 16 amino acids. CDR3 loop: CASSPFPRGSGNTIYF.

The chain employs TRBV4-1 and TRBJ2-3; TCRdb calls TRBD2, which cannot be checked without DNA. CDR1 is MGHRA, CDR2 YSYEKL, per germline. The length of the CDR3 is 19 residues. CDR3 sequence: CASSRLGTSGSRGTDTQYF.

The gene calls are TRBV27 and TRBJ2-1; the TRBD2 assignment by TCRdb is unverifiable without DNA. The germline CDR1 and CDR2 sequences are MNHEY and SMNVEV (reference sequence). The CDR3 totals 13 residues. CDR3 in amino acids: CASSWREGDEQFF.

This sequence joins TRBV12-3 or TRBV12-4 and TRBJ1-4; the TCRdb call, TRBD1, lacks DNA for checking. The CDR3 covers 15 residues. The CDR3 loop reads CASSRTGTGWEKLFF.

The chain links TRBV5-5 to TRBJ1-1; the D gene TCRdb calls, TRBD1, cannot be checked with no DNA. The CDR3 extends over 15 amino acids. CDR1 and CDR2 (germline): SGHKS, YYEKEE (reference sequence). The CDR3 reads CASSPLDRGSTEAFF.

The genes are TRBV5-1 and TRBJ1-6. The germline V gene encodes CDR1 SGHRS and CDR2 YFSETQ. The CDR3 sequence is 14 residues long. The CDR3 is CASSLDIEDSPLHF.

The chain combines TRBV14 with TRBJ2-2; the D call from TCRdb, TRBD1, cannot be confirmed without DNA. The CDR3 extends over 16 amino acids. Looked up from germline, CDR1 is SGHDN and CDR2 is FVKESK. The CDR3 loop is CASSQRVGVSTGELFF.

CDR3 residues: CASRQGLGEKLFF. The genes are TRBV27 and TRBJ1-4. CDR1 is MNHEY and CDR2 is SMNVEV in the germline V gene (reference sequence). The CDR3 consists of 13 residues.

The gene calls are TRBV5-1 and TRBJ2-7. The germline CDR1 and CDR2 sequences are SGHRS and YFSETQ. There are 13 residues in the CDR3. The CDR3 here is CASGPDGAYEQYF. Variable domain in full (rest from reference TRBV5-1 and TRBJ2-7): KAGVTQTPRYLIKTRGQQVTLSCSPISGHRSVSWYQQTPGQGLQFLFEYFSETQRNKGNFPGRFSGRQFSNSRSEMNVSTLELGDSALYLCASGPDGAYEQYFGPGTRLTVT.

This sequence joins TRBV3-1 and TRBJ2-1. Germline CDR1 reads LGHDT; CDR2 reads YNNKEL (reference sequence). This CDR3 has 11 amino acids. This chain's CDR3 is CASSQSAEQFF.

This chain links TRBV7-8 with TRBJ2-2. CDR1 is SGHVS and CDR2 is FQNEAQ in the germline V gene. This CDR3 contains 15 residues. This CDR3 is CASSLVKTNTGELFF.

This sequence joins TRBV12-3 or TRBV12-4 and TRBJ2-5; TCRdb outputs TRBD1, but without DNA this stays unchecked. The CDR3 loop spans 15 amino acids. The chain's CDR3 is CASSFERPRRETQYF.

J is TRBJ2-1 and V is TRBV20-1; TCRdb's D call, TRBD2, is unchecked because there is no DNA. The V gene's germline CDR1 is DFQATT and CDR2 SNEGSKA (reference sequence). This CDR3 has 17 residues. This CDR3 reads CSARASTSGRGYNEQFF.

The chain is built from TRBV20-1 and TRBJ2-3; TCRdb outputs TRBD2, but without DNA this stays unchecked. In germline, CDR1 is DFQATT, CDR2 SNEGSKA (reference sequence). This CDR3 contains 16 residues. CDR3 loop: CSATKPRDSSTDTQYF.

V is TRBV4-1 and J is TRBJ2-4; TCRdb's D call of TRBD2 is untestable without DNA. The CDR3 length is 15 residues. Germline V lookup: CDR1 MGHRA, CDR2 YSYEKL. The CDR3 spells CASSPRERGRAIQYF.

The J gene is TRBJ2-1, the V gene TRBV11-2. In germline, CDR1 is SGHAT, CDR2 FQNNGV. The CDR3 is 14 residues long. CDR3 residues: CASSLGAASNEQFF.

The rearrangement links TRBV12-3 or TRBV12-4 to TRBJ2-3. The CDR3 length is 14 residues. This chain's CDR3 is CASSLLALGDTQYF.

Here the CDR3 reads CASSGGRITEAFF. V is TRBV12-3 or TRBV12-4 and J is TRBJ1-1; TCRdb reports TRBD1, a call that lacks DNA to check it against. The CDR3 is 13 amino acids.

The J gene is TRBJ2-3, the V gene TRBV27; absent DNA, TCRdb's TRBD1 call cannot be checked. Germline CDR1 MNHEY, CDR2 SMNVEV (reference sequence). The CDR3 is 16 amino acids. This CDR3 reads CASSSGQGFRTDTQYF.

The genes are TRBV7-9 and TRBJ2-5. Germline CDR1 reads SEHNR; CDR2 reads FQNEAQ (reference sequence). The CDR3 runs 14 residues. This CDR3 reads CASSSTSYQETQYF.

V gene TRBV7-8 combines with J gene TRBJ2-1. Per germline, CDR1 SGHVS and CDR2 FQNEAQ. The CDR3 is 13 amino acids. This CDR3 reads CASSKLHFNEQFF.

This chain connects TRBV5-1 to TRBJ2-1; there is no DNA to check the TCRdb D call of TRBD2. Germline V CDR1 and CDR2: SGHRS, YFSETQ. CDR3 size: 14 residues. CDR3: CASSIGLDHNEQFF.

The chain is built from TRBV18 and TRBJ2-2; the D gene TCRdb calls, TRBD1, cannot be checked with no DNA. Germline loops: CDR1 KGHSH, CDR2 LQKENI. The CDR3 extends over 14 amino acids. This chain's CDR3 is CASSPRQGTGELFF.

This rearrangement joins TRBV12-3 or TRBV12-4 to TRBJ1-5; TCRdb lists TRBD1, though no DNA is available to test this call. The CDR3 has 14 amino acids. CDR3 sequence: CASRHAGNNQPQHF.

V is TRBV19 and J is TRBJ2-1; the TCRdb call, TRBD2, lacks DNA for checking. The CDR3 is made up of 14 amino acids. The germline CDR1 and CDR2 sequences are LNHDA and SQIVND (reference sequence). This CDR3 is CASRDPGLNNEQFF.

The V and J genes are TRBV30 and TRBJ1-4; absent DNA, TCRdb's TRBD1 call cannot be checked. Germline V lookup: CDR1 GTSNPN, CDR2 SVGIG (reference sequence). The CDR3 length is 13 residues. This CDR3 reads CAWSTSGNEKLFF.

V usage is TRBV12-3 or TRBV12-4 and J usage is TRBJ1-5. The CDR3 runs 11 residues. The CDR3 is CASSSRQAQHF.